Listed below are T cell receptor beta chains from one sample, sequenced in a study of cytomegalovirus exposure and HLA in healthy donors. The repertoire was sequenced with immunoSEQ multiplex PCR; TCRdb's copy has only in-frame clones and lacks some. The clone table shows some 130,000 clones, with the ten largest holding approximately 1.5%. Material for sequencing was PBMCs. Receptors were obtained from a woman between 35 and 50 years old in good health and CMV-seronegative. Both conserved end residues are part of each CDR3. Fields, in order: D gene, V gene, CDR3 protein. D genes are given only for firm matches.

d_call: .
v_call: TRBV7-9
cdr3_aa: CASSTLQGRAFF

d_call: .
v_call: TRBV18
cdr3_aa: CASSPSSTFPSTDTQYF

d_call: .
v_call: TRBV6-5
cdr3_aa: CASSWPQGREQFF

d_call: .
v_call: TRBV5-1
cdr3_aa: CASSTQGAQYF

d_call: TRBD1
v_call: TRBV7-3
cdr3_aa: CASSSTGGPEAFF

d_call: TRBD1
v_call: TRBV5-1
cdr3_aa: CASSLGRQGLGGANVLTF

d_call: .
v_call: TRBV9
cdr3_aa: CASSGAVPDTQYF

d_call: TRBD1
v_call: TRBV6-5
cdr3_aa: CASRPGQAPTRAFF

d_call: .
v_call: TRBV4-2
cdr3_aa: CASSQDAGAPSTEAFF

d_call: .
v_call: TRBV9
cdr3_aa: CASSATGTFFYEQYF

d_call: TRBD1
v_call: TRBV5-1
cdr3_aa: CASSLGDSLDGYTF

d_call: .
v_call: TRBV5-1
cdr3_aa: CASSLTGPTGELFF